One sample yielded the 10 T cell receptor beta chains listed below, sequenced in a study of regulatory T cells in long-lasting Graves disease. The authors built TCR beta libraries using iRepertoire HTBI primers and Arm-PCR of CDR3 regions. TCRdb fed the multiplex PCR reads into MiXCR, producing one record per CDR3 protein. This table holds more than 300,000 distinct CDR3 sequences, over 9.5% found once. Time point indicated: newly diagnosed GD, antithyroid drugs for less than 3 months. PBMCs provided the RNA from which the TCR library was made. The sample also formed part of further work on T cells in Graves' hyperthyroidism and ophthalmopathy.

The material was peripheral blood mononuclear cells (PBMCs), obtained at new diagnosis, from a patient treated with antithyroid drugs. The receptors derive from a woman younger than 35 with Graves disease.

A few counts support this clonotype. The rearrangement uses TRBV7-3 and TRBJ2-3; 11 bases are shared with TRBD2. The CDR3 is 16 amino acids. V lost 5 bases to trimming and J lost 1 base; unmatched junction nucleotides: 5. Germline CDR1 reads SGHTA; CDR2 reads FQGTGA. In nucleotides, the CDR3 is TGTGCCAGCAGCCCCATAGCGGGGGGGGGCACAGATACGCAGTATTTT. Amino acids: CASSPIAGGGTDTQYF.

This clonotype was recorded at least ten times. The rearrangement uses TRBV6-2 or TRBV6-3 and TRBJ2-2, with 11 bases identical to TRBD1. Looked up from germline, CDR1 is MNHEY and CDR2 is SVGEGT. This CDR3 comprises 16 residues. Trimming took 7 bases from V and 4 from J; bases not matched to a gene: 8. The DNA of the CDR3 is TGTGCCAGCACCTTAGGACAGGGGGCGGGCACCGGGGAGCTGTTTTTT. Amino acids: CASTLGQGAGTGELFF.

This clonotype occurred many times. V usage is TRBV3-1 and J usage is TRBJ1-6, with 7 bases aligning to TRBD1. Germline V gene lookup returns CDR1 LGHDT and CDR2 YNNKEL (reference sequence). Germline trimming cut 3 bases from V and 0 bases from J; bases unmatched to any gene: 5. This CDR3 spans 17 amino acids. CDR3 in amino acids: CASSQRGTDSYNSPLHF. The CDR3 DNA follows: TGTGCCAGCAGCCAGAGGGGGACAGACTCCTATAATTCACCCCTCCACTTT.

There are a few counts of this clonotype. A much larger clone lies a single base off, so this may be a read error. V usage is TRBV27 and J usage is TRBJ1-5; weak D call: TRBD1 (5 bases). There are 14 residues in the CDR3. V lost 10 bases and J lost 3, with 16 bases in between. CDR1 and CDR2 (germline): MNHEY, SMNVEV (reference sequence). The CDR3 DNA sequence: TGTGCCACCAACGACAAGGGGACCAATCAGCCCCAGCATTTT. It yields the protein CATNDKGTNQPQHF.

The genes are TRBV29-1 and TRBJ2-1, with TRBD1 matching over 8 bases. Germline V CDR1 and CDR2: SQVTM, ANQGSEA. The V and J ends lost 3 bases and 8 bases, in that order; junction bases with no gene match: 18. The CDR3 totals 17 residues. The CDR3 loop reads CSVDSFRQGALPDEQFF. The DNA for the CDR3 is TGCAGCGTTGACTCCTTCCGCCAGGGGGCGCTCCCCGATGAGCAGTTCTTC.

This rearrangement joins TRBV5-1 to TRBJ2-1; 10 bases match TRBD1. The ends lost 0 bases at V and 9 bases at J; junction bases unmatched: 9. This CDR3 contains 16 residues. The germline gives CDR1 SGHRS, CDR2 YFSETQ. CDR3: CASSLARGQGGGEQFF. The CDR3 DNA is TGCGCCAGCAGCTTGGCCCGAGGACAGGGGGGGGGTGAGCAGTTCTTC.

In its sample, this clonotype was seen many times. The rearrangement joins TRBV6-1 to TRBJ1-5; D is unclear. Germline values: CDR1 MNHNS, CDR2 SASEGT. The germline V and J ends were trimmed by 7 bases and 0 bases, with 7 bases remaining between them. The CDR3 consists of 13 residues. The CDR3 is CASNWRSNQPQHF. CDR3 bases: TGTGCCAGCAATTGGCGTAGCAATCAGCCCCAGCATTTT.

This clonotype was observed at least ten times. V gene TRBV28 combines with J gene TRBJ2-3, with TRBD2 identical over 10 bases. The CDR3 totals 21 residues. From germline, CDR1 is MDHEN and CDR2 SYDVKM. J lost 3 bases, V lost 5 bases, and 23 bases had no gene match. This CDR3 reads CASSPGHVGLAGDQGTDTQYF. The CDR3 region has the DNA TGTGCCAGCAGTCCCGGACATGTCGGGCTAGCGGGAGACCAGGGTACAGATACGCAGTATTTT.

There are a few counts of this clonotype. The CDR3 does not close with the conserved phenylalanine or tryptophan, likely indicating a read error. The chain joins TRBV3-1 to TRBJ1-5, with no clear D. The V and J ends lost 1 base and 7 bases respectively, with 5 bases between them. This CDR3 region has 12 residues. Germline CDR1 LGHDT, CDR2 YNNKEL (reference sequence). The CDR3 reads CASSQGEQPQHL. The CDR3 DNA reads as TGTGCCAGCAGCCAAGGCGAACAGCCCCAGCATCTT.

This clonotype was observed a handful of times. The gene calls are TRBV4-1 and TRBJ2-7; D uncertain. Germline V gives CDR1 MGHRA, CDR2 YSYEKL. The CDR3 has 15 amino acids. Deletions cut 0 bases from V and 0 bases from J, with 9 bases between. The CDR3 reads CASSQERRASYEQYF. The CDR3 DNA sequence: TGCGCCAGCAGCCAAGAACGACGGGCCTCCTACGAGCAGTACTTC.